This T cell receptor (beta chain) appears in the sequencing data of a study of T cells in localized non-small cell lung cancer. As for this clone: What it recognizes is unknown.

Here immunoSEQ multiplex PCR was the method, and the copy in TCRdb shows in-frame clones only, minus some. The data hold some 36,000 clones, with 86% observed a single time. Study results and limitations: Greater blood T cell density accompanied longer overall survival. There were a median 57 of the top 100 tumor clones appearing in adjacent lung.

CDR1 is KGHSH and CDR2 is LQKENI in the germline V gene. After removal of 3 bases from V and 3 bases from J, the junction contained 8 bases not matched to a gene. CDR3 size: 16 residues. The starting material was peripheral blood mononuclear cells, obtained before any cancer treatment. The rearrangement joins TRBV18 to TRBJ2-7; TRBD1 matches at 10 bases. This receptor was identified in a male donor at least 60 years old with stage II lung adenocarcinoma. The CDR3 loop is CASSPSGTGVLYEQYF. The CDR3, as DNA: TGTGCCAGCTCACCCAGTGGGACAGGGGTCCTCTACGAGCAGTACTTC.